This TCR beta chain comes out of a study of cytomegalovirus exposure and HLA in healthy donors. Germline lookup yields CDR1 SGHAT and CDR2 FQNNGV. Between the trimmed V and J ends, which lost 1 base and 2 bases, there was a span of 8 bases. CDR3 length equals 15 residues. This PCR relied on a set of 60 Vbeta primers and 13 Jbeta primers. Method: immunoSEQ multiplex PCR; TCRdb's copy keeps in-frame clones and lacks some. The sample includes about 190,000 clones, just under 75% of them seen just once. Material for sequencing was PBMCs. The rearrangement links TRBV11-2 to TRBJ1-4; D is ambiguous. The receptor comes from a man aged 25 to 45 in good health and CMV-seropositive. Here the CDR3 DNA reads TGTGCCAGCAGCTTAGGGCCCGGGACTAATGAAAAACTGTTTTTT. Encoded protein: CASSLGPGTNEKLFF.